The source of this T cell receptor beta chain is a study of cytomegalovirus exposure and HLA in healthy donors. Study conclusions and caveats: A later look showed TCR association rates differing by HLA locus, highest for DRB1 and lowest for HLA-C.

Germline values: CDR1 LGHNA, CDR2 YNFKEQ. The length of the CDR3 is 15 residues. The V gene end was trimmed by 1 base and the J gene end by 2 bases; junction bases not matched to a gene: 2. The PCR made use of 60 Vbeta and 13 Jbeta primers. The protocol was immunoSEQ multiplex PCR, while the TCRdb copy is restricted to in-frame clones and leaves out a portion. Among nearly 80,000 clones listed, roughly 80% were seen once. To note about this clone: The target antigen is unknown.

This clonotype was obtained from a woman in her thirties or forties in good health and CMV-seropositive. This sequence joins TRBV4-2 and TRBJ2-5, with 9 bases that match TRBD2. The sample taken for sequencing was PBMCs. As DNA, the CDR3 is TGTGCCAGCAGCCAAGGGGCGGGGGGGCAAGAGACCCAGTACTTC. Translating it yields CASSQGAGGQETQYF.